This TCR beta chain was observed in a study of cytomegalovirus exposure and HLA in healthy donors. Study-level points and caveats: CMV antigen specificity of a few CMV-associated chains was confirmed in vitro.

This CDR3 is 14 amino acids long. Trimming left V 3 bases short and J 5 bases short, with 13 bases between. Germline lookup yields CDR1 SGHNT and CDR2 YYREEE (reference sequence). This PCR relied on a set of 60 Vbeta primers and 13 Jbeta primers. Data came from immunoSEQ multiplex PCR; TCRdb stores just in-frame clones and leaves some out. This table has around 78,000 clones, roughly 60% appearing once. Comments on this clone: Antigen specificity is unknown.

The material sequenced was PBMCs. The genes are TRBV5-4 and TRBJ2-3; D perhaps matches TRBD1 (6 bases). The receptor was isolated from a man aged 25 to 45 in good health and CMV-seropositive. CDR3 in DNA: TGTGCCAGCAGCTATGGGACATCCGGAGATACGCAGTATTTT. It translates to CASSYGTSGDTQYF.